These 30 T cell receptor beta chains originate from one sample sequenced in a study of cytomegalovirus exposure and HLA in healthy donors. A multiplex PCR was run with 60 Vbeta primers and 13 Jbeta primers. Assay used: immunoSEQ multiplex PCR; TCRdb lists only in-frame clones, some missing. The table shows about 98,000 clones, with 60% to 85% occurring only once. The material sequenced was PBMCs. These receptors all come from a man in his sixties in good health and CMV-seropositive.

The CDR3: CATTTRDRGNNYGYTF. DNA of the CDR3: TGTGCCACCACGACCCGGGACAGGGGCAACAACTATGGCTACACCTTC. The V gene is TRBV19, the J gene TRBJ1-2, with TRBD1 identical over 10 bases. Trimming cost V 10 bases and J 2 bases; bases outside gene matches: 13. The CDR3 is 16 amino acids. From germline, CDR1 is LNHDA and CDR2 SQIVND (reference sequence).

CDR3 DNA: TGCGCCAGCAGCCAAGATCCTACGGGGGGCCATGTCGGGACCCAGTACTTC. Its translation is CASSQDPTGGHVGTQYF. V is TRBV4-3 and J is TRBJ2-5; D perhaps matches TRBD2 (7 bases). V was cut by 0 bases and J by 7 bases, with 21 bases left in between. Per germline, CDR1 LGHNA and CDR2 YSLEER. The CDR3 contains 17 residues.

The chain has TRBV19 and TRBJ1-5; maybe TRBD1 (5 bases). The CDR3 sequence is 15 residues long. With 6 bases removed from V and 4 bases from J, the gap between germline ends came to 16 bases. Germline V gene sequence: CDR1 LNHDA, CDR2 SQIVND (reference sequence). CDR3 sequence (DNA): TGTGCCAGTAGGCCCCCGGGACTCCCGAATCAGCCCCAGCATTTT. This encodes CASRPPGLPNQPQHF.

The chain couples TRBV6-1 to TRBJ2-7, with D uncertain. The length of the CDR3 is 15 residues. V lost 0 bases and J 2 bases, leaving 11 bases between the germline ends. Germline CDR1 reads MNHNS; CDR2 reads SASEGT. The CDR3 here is CASSEAVSQTYEQYF. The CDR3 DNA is TGTGCCAGCAGTGAAGCGGTCAGTCAGACCTACGAGCAGTACTTC.

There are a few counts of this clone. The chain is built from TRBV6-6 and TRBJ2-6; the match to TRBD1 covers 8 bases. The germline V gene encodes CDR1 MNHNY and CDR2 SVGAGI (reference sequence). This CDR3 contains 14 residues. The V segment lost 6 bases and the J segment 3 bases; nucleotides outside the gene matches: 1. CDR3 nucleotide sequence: TGTGCCAGCAGGACAGGGGTTGGGGCCAACGTCCTGACTTTC. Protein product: CASRTGVGANVLTF.

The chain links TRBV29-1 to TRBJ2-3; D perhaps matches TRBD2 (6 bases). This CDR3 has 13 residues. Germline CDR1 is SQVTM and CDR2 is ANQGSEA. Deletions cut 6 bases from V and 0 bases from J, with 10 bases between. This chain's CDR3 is CSVSGSSTDTQYF. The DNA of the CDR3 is TGCAGCGTCAGCGGGTCTAGCACAGATACGCAGTATTTT.

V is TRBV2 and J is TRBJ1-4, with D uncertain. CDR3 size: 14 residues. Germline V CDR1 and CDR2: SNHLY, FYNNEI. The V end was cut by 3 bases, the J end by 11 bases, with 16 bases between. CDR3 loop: CASSEFAGPGKLFF. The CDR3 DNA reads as TGTGCCAGCAGTGAGTTCGCAGGCCCGGGGAAACTGTTTTTT.

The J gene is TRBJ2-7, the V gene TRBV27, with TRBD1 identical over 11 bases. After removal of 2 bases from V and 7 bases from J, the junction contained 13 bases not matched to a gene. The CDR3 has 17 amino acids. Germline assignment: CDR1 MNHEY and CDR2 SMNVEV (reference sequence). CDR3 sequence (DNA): TGTGCCAGCAGTTTAAAGGGATTCGGACAGGGGGCTTGGGAGCAGTACTTC. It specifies CASSLKGFGQGAWEQYF.

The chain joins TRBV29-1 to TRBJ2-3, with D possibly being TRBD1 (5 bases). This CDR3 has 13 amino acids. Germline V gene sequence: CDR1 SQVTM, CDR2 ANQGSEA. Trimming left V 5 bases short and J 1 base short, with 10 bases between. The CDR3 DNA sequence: TGCAGCGTTAGGGGCGAGGGCACAGATACGCAGTATTTT. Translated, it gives CSVRGEGTDTQYF.

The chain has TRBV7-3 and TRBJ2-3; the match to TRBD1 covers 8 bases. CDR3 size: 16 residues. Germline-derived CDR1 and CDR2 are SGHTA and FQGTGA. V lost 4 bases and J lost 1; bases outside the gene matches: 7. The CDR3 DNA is TGTGCCAGCAGCTCGACAGGGGTGCATGGCACAGATACGCAGTATTTT. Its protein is CASSSTGVHGTDTQYF.

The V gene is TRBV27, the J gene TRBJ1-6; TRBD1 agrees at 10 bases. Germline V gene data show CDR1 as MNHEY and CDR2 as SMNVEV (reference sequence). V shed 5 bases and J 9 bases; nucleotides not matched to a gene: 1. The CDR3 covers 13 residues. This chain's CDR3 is CASSGTGVSPLHF. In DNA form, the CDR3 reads TGTGCCAGCAGTGGGACAGGGGTTTCACCCCTCCACTTT.

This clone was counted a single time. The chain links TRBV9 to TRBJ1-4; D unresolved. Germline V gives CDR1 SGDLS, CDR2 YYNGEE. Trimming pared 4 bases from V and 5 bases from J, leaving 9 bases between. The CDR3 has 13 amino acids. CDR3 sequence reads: CASSQTFNEKLFF. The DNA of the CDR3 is TGTGCCAGCAGCCAAACTTTCAATGAAAAACTGTTTTTT.

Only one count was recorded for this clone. The CDR3 nucleotides read TGTGCCAGTAAGGGCGGGGGGGCAGGATTGGCGACTGAAGCTTTCTTT. Encoded protein: CASKGGGAGLATEAFF. The genes are TRBV19 and TRBJ1-1, with TRBD1 as a possible D gene (6 bases). The length of the CDR3 is 16 residues. Deletions cut 7 bases from V and 5 bases from J, with 23 bases between. Germline V lookup: CDR1 LNHDA, CDR2 SQIVND (reference sequence).

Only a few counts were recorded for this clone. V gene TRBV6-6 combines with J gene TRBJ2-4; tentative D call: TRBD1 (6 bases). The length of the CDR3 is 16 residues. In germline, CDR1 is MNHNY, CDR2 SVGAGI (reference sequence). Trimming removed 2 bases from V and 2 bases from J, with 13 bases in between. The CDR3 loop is CASSYGRGVPKNIQYF. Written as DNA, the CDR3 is TGTGCCAGCAGTTACGGCAGGGGCGTCCCCAAAAACATTCAGTACTTC.

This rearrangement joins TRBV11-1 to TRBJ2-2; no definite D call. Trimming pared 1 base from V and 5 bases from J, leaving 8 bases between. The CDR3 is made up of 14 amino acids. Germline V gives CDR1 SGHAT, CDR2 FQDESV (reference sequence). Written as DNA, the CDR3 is TGTGCCAGCAGCTTAGTTGGGCCTACCGGGGAGCTGTTTTTT. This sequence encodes CASSLVGPTGELFF.

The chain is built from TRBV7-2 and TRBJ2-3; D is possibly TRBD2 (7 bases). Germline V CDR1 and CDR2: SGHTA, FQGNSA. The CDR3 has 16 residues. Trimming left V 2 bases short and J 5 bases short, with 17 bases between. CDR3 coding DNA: TGTGCCAGCAGCTTAAGGAGGGGGGGCCAAGGAGATACGCAGTATTTT. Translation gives CASSLRRGGQGDTQYF.

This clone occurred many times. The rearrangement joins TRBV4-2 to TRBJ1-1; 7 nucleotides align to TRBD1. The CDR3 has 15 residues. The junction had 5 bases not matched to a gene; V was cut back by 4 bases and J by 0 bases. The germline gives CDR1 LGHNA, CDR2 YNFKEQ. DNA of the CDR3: TGTGCCAGCAGCCTCCAGACAGGGTTGAACACTGAAGCTTTCTTT. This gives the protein CASSLQTGLNTEAFF.

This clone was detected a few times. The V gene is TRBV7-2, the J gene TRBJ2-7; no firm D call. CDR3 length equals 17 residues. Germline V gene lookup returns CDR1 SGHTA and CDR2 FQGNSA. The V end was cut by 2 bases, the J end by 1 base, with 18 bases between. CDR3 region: CASSLLPLSLESYEQYF. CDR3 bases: TGTGCCAGCAGCTTACTCCCGCTGAGCCTCGAATCCTACGAGCAGTACTTC.

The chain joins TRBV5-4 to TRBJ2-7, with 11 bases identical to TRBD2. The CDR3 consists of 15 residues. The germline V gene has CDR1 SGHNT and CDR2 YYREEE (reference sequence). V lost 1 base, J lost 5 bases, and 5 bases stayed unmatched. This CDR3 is CASSLKGLAADEQYF. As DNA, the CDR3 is TGTGCCAGCAGCTTGAAGGGACTAGCGGCCGACGAGCAGTACTTC.

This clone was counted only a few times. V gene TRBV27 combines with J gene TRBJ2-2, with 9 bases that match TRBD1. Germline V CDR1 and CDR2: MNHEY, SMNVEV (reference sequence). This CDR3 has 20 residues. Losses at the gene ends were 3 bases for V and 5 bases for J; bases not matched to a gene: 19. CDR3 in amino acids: CASSFKPGTGSRYLTGELFF. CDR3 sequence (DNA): TGTGCCAGCAGTTTCAAGCCCGGGACAGGGTCTCGGTACTTGACCGGGGAGCTGTTTTTT.

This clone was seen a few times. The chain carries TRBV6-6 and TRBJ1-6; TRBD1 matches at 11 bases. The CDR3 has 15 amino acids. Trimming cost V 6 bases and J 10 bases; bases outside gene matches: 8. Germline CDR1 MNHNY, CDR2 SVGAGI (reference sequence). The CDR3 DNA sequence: TGTGCCAGCAGCTTGGGACAGGGGGTAGGATCACCCCTCCACTTT. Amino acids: CASSLGQGVGSPLHF.

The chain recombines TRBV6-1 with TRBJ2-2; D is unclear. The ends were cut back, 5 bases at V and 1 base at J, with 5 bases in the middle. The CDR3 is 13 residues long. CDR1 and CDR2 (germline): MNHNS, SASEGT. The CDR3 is CASSPLNTGELFF. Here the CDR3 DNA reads TGTGCCAGCAGTCCCCTGAACACCGGGGAGCTGTTTTTT.

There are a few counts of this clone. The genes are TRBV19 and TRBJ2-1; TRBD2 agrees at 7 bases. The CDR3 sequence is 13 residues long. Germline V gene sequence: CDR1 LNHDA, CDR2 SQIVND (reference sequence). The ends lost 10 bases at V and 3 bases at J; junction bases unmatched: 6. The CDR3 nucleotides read TGTGCCACCGGGACTACCCTCTACAATGAGCAGTTCTTC. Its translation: CATGTTLYNEQFF.

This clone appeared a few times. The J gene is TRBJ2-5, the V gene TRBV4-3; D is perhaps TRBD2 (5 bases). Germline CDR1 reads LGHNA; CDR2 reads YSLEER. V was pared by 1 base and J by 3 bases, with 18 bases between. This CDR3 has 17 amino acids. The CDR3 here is CASSQGGSAGYKETQYF. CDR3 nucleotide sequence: TGCGCCAGCAGCCAAGGTGGATCTGCGGGCTATAAAGAGACCCAGTACTTC.

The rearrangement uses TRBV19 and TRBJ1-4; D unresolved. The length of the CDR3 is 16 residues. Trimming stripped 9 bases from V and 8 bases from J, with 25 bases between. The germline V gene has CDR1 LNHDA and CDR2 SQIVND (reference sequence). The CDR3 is CASKWSWGERHEKLFF. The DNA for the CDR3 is TGTGCCAGCAAATGGAGTTGGGGAGAACGCCACGAAAAACTGTTTTTT.

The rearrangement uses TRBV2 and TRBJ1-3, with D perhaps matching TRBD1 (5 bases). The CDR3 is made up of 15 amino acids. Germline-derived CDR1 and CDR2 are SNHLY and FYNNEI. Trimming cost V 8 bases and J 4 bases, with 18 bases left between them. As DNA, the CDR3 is TGTGCCAGCGGGAGAGGGCGGGGACTGGGAAACACCATATATTTT. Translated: CASGRGRGLGNTIYF. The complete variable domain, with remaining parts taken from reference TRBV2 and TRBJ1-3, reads EPEVTQTPSHQVTQMGQEVILRCVPISNHLYFYWYRQILGQKVEFLVSFYNNEISEKSEIFDDQFSVERPDGSNFTLKIRSTKLEDSAMYFCASGRGRGLGNTIYFGEGSWLTVV.

In DNA form, the CDR3 reads TGTGCCAGCTCACCCCCGGGACAGGGCTCTGGAAACACCATATATTTT. Protein product: CASSPPGQGSGNTIYF. The chain has TRBV18 and TRBJ1-3, with TRBD1 matching over 9 bases. Losses at the gene ends were 3 bases for V and 0 bases for J; bases not matched to a gene: 3. This CDR3 contains 16 residues. Germline CDR1 is KGHSH and CDR2 is LQKENI.

For the CDR3, the DNA is TGTGCCAGCAGTAGGGCAGGGGGGATGGGGGAGCAGTACTTC. This encodes CASSRAGGMGEQYF. The chain links TRBV6-5 to TRBJ2-7; weak D call: TRBD1 (7 bases). The CDR3 covers 14 residues. Trimming removed 5 bases at V and 7 bases at J, with 18 bases between. Per germline, CDR1 MNHEY and CDR2 SVGAGI.

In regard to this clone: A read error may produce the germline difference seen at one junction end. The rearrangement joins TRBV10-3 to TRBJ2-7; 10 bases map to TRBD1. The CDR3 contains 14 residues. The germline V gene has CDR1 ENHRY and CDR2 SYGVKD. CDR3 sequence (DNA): TGTGCCATCAGTACCGGACAGGGGGGGTACGGGCAGTACTTC. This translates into CAISTGQGGYGQYF.

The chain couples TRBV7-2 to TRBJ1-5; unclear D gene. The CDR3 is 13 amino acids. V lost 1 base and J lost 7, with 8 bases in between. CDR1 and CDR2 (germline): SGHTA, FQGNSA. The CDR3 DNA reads TGTGCCAGCAGCTTAGGGCTCGGGCAGCCCCAGCATTTT. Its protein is CASSLGLGQPQHF.